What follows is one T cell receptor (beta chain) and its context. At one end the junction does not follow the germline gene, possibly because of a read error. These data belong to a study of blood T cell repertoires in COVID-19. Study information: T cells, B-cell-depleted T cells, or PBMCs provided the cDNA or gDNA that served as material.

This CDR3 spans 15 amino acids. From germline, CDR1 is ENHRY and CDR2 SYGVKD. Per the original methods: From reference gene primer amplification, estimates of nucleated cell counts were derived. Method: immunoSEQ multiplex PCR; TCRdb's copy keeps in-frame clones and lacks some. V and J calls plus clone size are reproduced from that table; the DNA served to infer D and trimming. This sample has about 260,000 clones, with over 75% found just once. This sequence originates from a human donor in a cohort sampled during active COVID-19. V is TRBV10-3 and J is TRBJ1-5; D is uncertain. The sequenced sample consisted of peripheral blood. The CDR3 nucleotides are TGTGCCATCCGGCTTGGGGAGGGAGTAGCTTTCCCTCTACTTTTT. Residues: CAIRLGEGVAFPLLF.